The 17 T cell receptor beta chains reported below all come from one sample, sequenced in a study of blood T cell repertoires in COVID-19. Libraries were prepared by immunoSEQ multiplex PCR; TCRdb keeps only in-frame clonotypes and omits some of them. The repertoire has about 380,000 clones, around 84% of them found once; the top ten carry 3.5% to 4%. Sequenced input: peripheral blood. All receptors come from a woman aged 18-29 years with acute or convalescent COVID-19.

This rearrangement joins TRBV30 to TRBJ1-2; a weak D match, TRBD1 (6 bases). This CDR3 has 16 amino acids. V was trimmed by 2 bases and J by 1 base, leaving 17 bases between them. Germline values: CDR1 GTSNPN, CDR2 SVGIG (reference sequence). This CDR3 is CAWSPPWDTINYGYTF. In DNA, the CDR3 is TGTGCCTGGAGTCCACCCTGGGACACCATTAACTATGGCTACACCTTC.

V gene TRBV27 combines with J gene TRBJ2-7, with 7 bases matching TRBD1. In germline, CDR1 is MNHEY, CDR2 SMNVEV (reference sequence). The CDR3 is 14 residues long. V lost 4 bases and J lost 2; bases outside the gene matches: 5. CDR3 in amino acids: CASSSTGRAYEQYF. In DNA, the CDR3 is TGTGCCAGCAGTTCGACAGGGCGCGCCTACGAGCAGTACTTC.

The chain recombines TRBV6-6 with TRBJ2-7; no clear D gene. The germline gives CDR1 MNHNY, CDR2 SVGAGI (reference sequence). CDR3 size: 12 residues. V was clipped by 2 bases and J by 7 bases, with 9 bases between them. The CDR3 DNA reads as TGTGCCAGCAGTTACCGAGACTGGGAGCAGTACTTC. Its translation: CASSYRDWEQYF.

The chain joins TRBV2 to TRBJ2-3, with D perhaps matching TRBD1 (5 bases). Germline V CDR1 and CDR2: SNHLY, FYNNEI. V was shortened by 6 bases and J by 7 bases, with 14 bases between the two germline ends. The CDR3 is 13 amino acids. The CDR3 DNA is TGTGCCAGCAGCGAATCCCAGGGAAATACGCAGTATTTT. Translating gives CASSESQGNTQYF.

J is TRBJ1-2 and V is TRBV21-1. TRBV21-1 corresponds to a pseudogene. The CDR3 extends over 11 amino acids. The CDR3 here is CASSNTESYTF. The CDR3 nucleotides are TGTGCCAGCAGCAACACTGAGAGCTACACCTTC.

V gene TRBV5-6 combines with J gene TRBJ2-5, with no clear D. From germline, CDR1 is SGHDT and CDR2 YYEEEE. This CDR3 is built from 14 residues. Trimming removed 4 bases from V and 5 bases from J, with 15 bases in between. CDR3 DNA: TGTGCCAGCAGCGCTCTCCTAACGCGGGAGACCCAGTACTTC. It specifies CASSALLTRETQYF.

This clone showed up just a few times. This CDR3 reads CASRDRDYEQYF. The DNA of the CDR3 is TGTGCCAGTAGGGACAGGGACTACGAGCAGTACTTC. The chain uses TRBV19 and TRBJ2-7; 8 bases align to TRBD1. V was clipped by 6 bases and J by 3 bases; unmatched bases: 1. The CDR3 has 12 amino acids. Looked up from germline, CDR1 is LNHDA and CDR2 is SQIVND (reference sequence).

Written as DNA, the CDR3 is TGTGCCAGCAGTGAAGGTGTTGAGGGCGTCACTGAAGCTTTCTTT. Translation gives CASSEGVEGVTEAFF. V and J are TRBV6-1 and TRBJ1-1; no firm D call. The CDR3 contains 15 residues. Trimming pared 1 base from V and 4 bases from J, leaving 13 bases between. CDR1 is MNHNS, CDR2 SASEGT, per germline.

This clone showed up just once. The chain recombines TRBV6-2 or TRBV6-3 with TRBJ2-2; 8 bases are a match to TRBD2. The V and J ends lost 3 bases and 2 bases, in that order; junction bases with no gene match: 5. This CDR3 is built from 16 residues. Germline V gene sequence: CDR1 MNHEY, CDR2 SVGEGT. CDR3 sequence: CASSYEAGGNTGELFF. CDR3 DNA: TGTGCCAGCAGTTATGAGGCGGGGGGAAACACCGGGGAGCTGTTTTTT.

The chain couples TRBV27 to TRBJ2-1; weak D call: TRBD2 (5 bases). The germline V gene encodes CDR1 MNHEY and CDR2 SMNVEV (reference sequence). The CDR3 covers 13 residues. V was shortened by 5 bases and J by 6 bases, with 11 bases between the two germline ends. The CDR3 region has the DNA TGTGCCAGCAGTGTCGGGATTTCCAATGAGCAGTTCTTC. It translates to CASSVGISNEQFF.

The chain is built from TRBV29-1 and TRBJ1-3; 8 nucleotides agree with TRBD1. V shed 4 bases and J 4 bases; nucleotides not matched to a gene: 12. This CDR3 has 16 amino acids. Germline CDR1 and CDR2: SQVTM and ANQGSEA. The CDR3 here is CSVGTGSTISGNTIYF. The CDR3 region has the DNA TGCAGCGTTGGGACAGGGAGTACAATCTCCGGAAACACCATATATTTT.

This CDR3 is CASSGQGLSEQFF. CDR3 in DNA: TGTGCCAGCAGTGGACAGGGACTCTCGGAGCAGTTCTTC. V usage is TRBV2 and J usage is TRBJ2-1; D is possibly TRBD1 (7 bases). Germline assignment: CDR1 SNHLY and CDR2 FYNNEI. The length of the CDR3 is 13 residues. The V end lost 4 bases, the J end lost 10 bases, and 14 bases lay between the germline ends.

This clone was detected only once. The chain has TRBV9 and TRBJ1-1, with 9 bases lining up with TRBD1. Germline V gives CDR1 SGDLS, CDR2 YYNGEE. V shed 4 bases, J shed 4 bases, and the junction held 8 bases outside the gene matches. The CDR3 is made up of 15 amino acids. The CDR3 coding sequence is TGTGCCAGCAGCCCATCGACAGGGGGGGGCACTGAAGCTTTCTTT. Its protein product is CASSPSTGGGTEAFF. The whole variable domain, filled in from reference TRBV9 and TRBJ1-1, reads DSGVTQTPKHLITATGQRVTLRCSPRSGDLSVYWYQQSLDQGLQFLIQYYNGEERAKGNILERFSAQQFPDLHSELNLSSLELGDSALYFCASSPSTGGGTEAFFGQGTRLTVV.

The V call is TRBV10-3, the J call TRBJ2-7; 10 bases fit TRBD1. The CDR3 has 13 residues. V was pared by 8 bases and J by 5 bases, with 6 bases of the junction left unmatched. Germline CDR1 is ENHRY and CDR2 is SYGVKD. The CDR3 nucleotides read TGTGCCATCGGACCCGGGACAGGGGACGAGCAGTACTTC. Its translation is CAIGPGTGDEQYF.

The CDR3 bases are TGTGCCAGCAGCCCCGGGACTCTAAATTCACCCCTCCACTTT. As protein: CASSPGTLNSPLHF. The rearrangement links TRBV5-6 to TRBJ1-6, with a possible D match to TRBD1 (5 bases). V was shortened by 4 bases and J by 7 bases, with 12 bases between the two germline ends. The CDR3 is 14 amino acids. Germline V gene data show CDR1 as SGHDT and CDR2 as YYEEEE.

This rearrangement joins TRBV6-5 to TRBJ1-5; D possibly corresponds to TRBD1 (6 bases). The CDR3 is 14 residues long. The ends were cut back, 10 bases at V and 1 base at J, with 14 bases in the middle. CDR1 is MNHEY, CDR2 SVGAGI, per germline. CDR3 sequence: CATAWGRSNQPQHF. In DNA, the CDR3 is TGTGCCACCGCTTGGGGGCGAAGCAATCAGCCCCAGCATTTT.

The J gene is TRBJ1-2, the V gene TRBV10-3, with TRBD1 matching over 7 bases. The CDR3 runs 16 residues. The ends lost 0 bases at V and 8 bases at J; junction bases unmatched: 12. From germline, CDR1 is ENHRY and CDR2 SYGVKD. The CDR3 DNA follows: TGTGCCATCAGTGAGTCGACGATGACAGGGTTTAACGGCTACACCTTC. Translated, it gives CAISESTMTGFNGYTF.